What follows are 24 T cell receptor beta chains derived from one specimen sequenced in a study of blood T cells in healthy people across ages. Alongside a J-beta primer mix, a sample-barcoded 5' primer served in a second PCR lasting roughly 7 to 11 cycles. Each CDR3 protein is one row after TCRdb ran MiXCR on the 5' RACE reads. Among 500,000 to 550,000 distinct CDR3 sequences listed, 24% were seen once. This same sample was also taken into another study, of T cells of mothers and their children.

The sequenced sample was blood. These receptors were collected from a boy aged 5-17 years in good health.

Note on this clonotype: A read error may account for a junction end that differs from germline. V gene TRBV24-1 combines with J gene TRBJ2-5, with 9 bases aligning to TRBD1. The J call is in doubt because the DNA end fits TRBJ2-1 better. The CDR3 is made up of 15 amino acids. Germline V lookup: CDR1 KGHDR, CDR2 SFDVKD. CDR3 sequence reads: CATSGATGGRNGQFF. CDR3 nucleotide sequence: TGTGCCACCAGTGGGGCGACAGGGGGTAGGAATGGGCAGTTCTTC.

This clonotype was detected ten times or more. This rearrangement joins TRBV10-3 to TRBJ2-7; 7 positions match TRBD2. Per germline, CDR1 ENHRY and CDR2 SYGVKD. V was pared by 3 bases and J by 5 bases, with 7 bases of the junction left unmatched. The CDR3 consists of 14 residues. The CDR3 DNA follows: TGTGCCATCAGTGAATCGGCGGGAGATCACGAGCAGTACTTC. Encoded protein: CAISESAGDHEQYF.

This clonotype was observed a few times. J is TRBJ1-5 and V is TRBV2; 8 bases align to TRBD1. Germline V gene data show CDR1 as SNHLY and CDR2 as FYNNEI. Losses at the gene ends were 6 bases for V and 0 bases for J; bases not matched to a gene: 4. This CDR3 region has 15 residues. The CDR3 is CASRGQDYSNQPQHF. CDR3 nucleotides: TGTGCCAGCAGGGGACAGGACTATAGCAATCAGCCCCAGCATTTT.

The gene calls are TRBV7-9 and TRBJ1-1; the D gene is possibly TRBD1 (6 bases). Trimming cost V 5 bases and J 4 bases, with 11 bases left between them. The germline CDR1 and CDR2 sequences are SEHNR and FQNEAQ (reference sequence). The CDR3 runs to 13 residues. CDR3 sequence: CASSPQGSTEAFF. In DNA form, the CDR3 reads TGTGCCAGCAGCCCTCAGGGGAGCACTGAAGCTTTCTTT.

The chain joins TRBV4-1 to TRBJ2-3; 8 positions match TRBD1. The CDR3 has 15 residues. J was trimmed by 0 bases and V by 6 bases; bases with no gene match: 5. Germline CDR1 MGHRA, CDR2 YSYEKL. The CDR3 coding sequence is TGCGCCAGCAGACAGGGGGTTCCTAGCACAGATACGCAGTATTTT. This codes for CASRQGVPSTDTQYF.

This clonotype occurred a few times. This CDR3 reads CASSLAVEGIDEQYF. CDR3 bases: TGTGCCAGCAGCTTAGCCGTGGAGGGCATCGACGAGCAGTACTTC. V usage is TRBV7-6 and J usage is TRBJ2-5; maybe TRBD2 (6 bases). The DNA end lines up better with TRBJ2-7; the J call may be wrong. Germline-derived CDR1 and CDR2 are SGHVS and FNYEAQ. The CDR3 has 15 residues.

The rearrangement joins TRBV7-6 to TRBJ2-5; 12 bases map to TRBD2. TRBJ2-1 matches the DNA end more closely, so the J call is doubtful. The CDR3 spans 15 residues. Germline CDR1 and CDR2: SGHVS and FNYEAQ. The CDR3 DNA reads as TGTGCCAGCAGTCGACTAGCGGGAGCCGTCAATGAGCAGTTCTTC. As protein: CASSRLAGAVNEQFF.

Only a few counts were recorded for this clonotype. This chain joins TRBV3-1 and TRBJ2-5; perhaps D is TRBD1 or TRBD2 (5 bases each). CDR1 and CDR2 (germline): LGHDT, YNNKEL (reference sequence). The germline V and J ends were trimmed by 0 bases and 0 bases, with 11 bases remaining between them. The CDR3 is 16 residues long. The CDR3 bases are TGTGCCAGCAGCCAAGAGGGGACCACGTACCAAGAGACCCAGTACTTC. Translation: CASSQEGTTYQETQYF.

Only a few counts were recorded for this clonotype. V and J are TRBV13 and TRBJ2-1; no clear D. This CDR3 is built from 14 residues. Germline-derived CDR1 and CDR2 are PRHDT and FYEKMQ (reference sequence). Trimming took off 5 bases at V and 8 bases at J, with 16 bases between the two ends. The CDR3 spells CASSVTKLSYEQFF. Written as DNA, the CDR3 is TGTGCCAGCAGCGTCACAAAGTTGAGCTATGAGCAGTTCTTC.

This rearrangement joins TRBV20-1 to TRBJ2-5; perhaps TRBD1 as D (6 bases). Between the trimmed V and J ends, which lost 0 bases and 4 bases, there was a span of 21 bases. Germline V CDR1 and CDR2: DFQATT, SNEGSKA (reference sequence). CDR3 length equals 17 residues. CDR3 sequence reads: CSARDLVWAGAGETQYF. The CDR3 coding sequence is TGCAGTGCTAGAGATTTGGTTTGGGCAGGGGCAGGAGAGACCCAGTACTTC.

The chain recombines TRBV19 with TRBJ2-1, with 10 nucleotides matching TRBD2. Unmatched junction bases numbered 6, after V lost 0 bases and J lost 7 bases. Germline CDR1 is LNHDA and CDR2 is SQIVND (reference sequence). The CDR3 has 16 residues. This CDR3 reads CASSIDRLAGANEQFF. CDR3 coding DNA: TGTGCCAGTAGTATAGATCGGCTAGCGGGAGCGAATGAGCAGTTCTTC.

This clonotype has only a few counts. The missing conserved phenylalanine or tryptophan at the end of this CDR3 makes a read error likely. The chain couples TRBV12-3 or TRBV12-4 to TRBJ1-2, with TRBD1 as a possible D gene (6 bases). V lost 6 bases and J lost 5, with 13 bases in between. The CDR3 extends over 13 amino acids. The DNA of the CDR3 is TGTGCCAGCAGCCCGGACAGAGTTTATGGCTACACCCTC. This sequence encodes CASSPDRVYGYTL.

This clonotype was detected a few times. The V call is TRBV28, the J call TRBJ1-1; D remains ambiguous. The CDR3 loop spans 15 amino acids. Germline V gives CDR1 MDHEN, CDR2 SYDVKM. Trimming pared 6 bases from V and 1 base from J, leaving 15 bases between. The CDR3 nucleotides are TGTGCCAGCAGATTCAGAAGGCAGGCGAACACTGAAGCTTTCTTT. Translated, it gives CASRFRRQANTEAFF.

V usage is TRBV14 and J usage is TRBJ2-4, with D uncertain. CDR1 SGHDN and CDR2 FVKESK come from the germline V gene. This CDR3 spans 16 amino acids. The V end was cut by 4 bases, the J end by 3 bases, with 16 bases between. CDR3: CASSPKASLGKNIQYF. CDR3 bases: TGTGCCAGCAGCCCCAAGGCTAGTTTGGGCAAAAACATTCAGTACTTC.

This clonotype has more than one count but fewer than ten. V gene TRBV3-1 combines with J gene TRBJ1-1, with a weak D call TRBD1 (6 bases). CDR1 and CDR2 from the germline V gene are LGHDT and YNNKEL (reference sequence). V lost 1 base and J 3 bases, leaving 9 bases between the germline ends. The CDR3 contains 14 residues. The CDR3 sequence: CASSQAQGDTEAFF. CDR3 bases: TGTGCCAGCAGCCAAGCACAGGGTGACACTGAAGCTTTCTTT. Supplemented by reference TRBV3-1 and TRBJ1-1, the full variable domain reads DTAVSQTPKYLVTQMGNDKSIKCEQNLGHDTMYWYKQDSKKFLKIMFSYNNKELIINETVPNRFSPKSPDKAHLNLHINSLELGDSAVYFCASSQAQGDTEAFFGQGTRLTVV.

This clonotype was recorded a few times. The V gene is TRBV7-9, the J gene TRBJ2-7; TRBD1 might be the D (5 bases). Germline CDR1 is SEHNR and CDR2 is FQNEAQ (reference sequence). This CDR3 region has 15 residues. V was trimmed by 4 bases and J by 0 bases, leaving 13 bases between them. The DNA for the CDR3 is TGTGCCAGCAGCTCCGACAGCCCTAGCTCCTACGAGCAGTACTTC. Translation gives CASSSDSPSSYEQYF. Supplemented by reference TRBV7-9 and TRBJ2-7, the full variable domain reads DTGVSQNPRHKITKRGQNVTFRCDPISEHNRLYWYRQTLGQGPEFLTYFQNEAQLEKSRLLSDRFSAERPKGSFSTLEIQRTEQGDSAMYLCASSSDSPSSYEQYFGPGTRLTVT.

A few counts support this clonotype. The chain joins TRBV2 to TRBJ2-6, with D perhaps matching TRBD2 (6 bases). Germline values: CDR1 SNHLY, CDR2 FYNNEI. This CDR3 comprises 14 residues. Trimming removed 6 bases at V and 0 bases at J, with 6 bases between. In DNA form, the CDR3 reads TGTGCCAGCAGGGGACTCTCTGGGGCCAACGTCCTGACTTTC. Translated, it gives CASRGLSGANVLTF.

The chain employs TRBV7-2 and TRBJ2-1; TRBD1 is a possible D gene (5 bases). Trimming left V 1 base short and J 1 base short, with 8 bases between. The CDR3 has 15 amino acids. Germline assignment: CDR1 SGHTA and CDR2 FQGNSA. This CDR3 reads CASSLVGVSYNEQFF. The CDR3 DNA sequence: TGTGCCAGCAGCTTAGTAGGGGTTTCCTACAATGAGCAGTTCTTC. The full variable domain, its missing parts supplied by reference TRBV7-2 and TRBJ2-1, is GAGVSQSPSNKVTEKGKDVELRCDPISGHTALYWYRQSLGQGLEFLIYFQGNSAPDKSGLPSDRFSAERTGGSVSTLTIQRTQQEDSAVYLCASSLVGVSYNEQFFGPGTRLTVL.

V usage is TRBV20-1 and J usage is TRBJ2-5, with TRBD2 identical over 8 bases. The length of the CDR3 is 16 residues. With 1 base clipped from V and 2 bases from J, the junction kept 9 bases outside the gene matches. The V gene's germline CDR1 is DFQATT and CDR2 SNEGSKA (reference sequence). CDR3 protein: CSARGGVAGSQETQYF. CDR3 DNA: TGCAGTGCTAGAGGTGGGGTAGCGGGAAGTCAAGAGACCCAGTACTTC.

The genes are TRBV11-3 and TRBJ2-5, with 8 bases that match TRBD1. V lost 5 bases to trimming and J lost 3 bases; unmatched junction nucleotides: 8. The CDR3 runs to 15 residues. CDR1 and CDR2 (germline): SGHNT, YENEEA. CDR3 in amino acids: CASSPITDREETQYF. Written as DNA, the CDR3 is TGTGCCAGCAGCCCTATAACGGACAGGGAAGAGACCCAGTACTTC.

This clonotype was recorded many times. The chain employs TRBV4-3 and TRBJ2-3; perhaps TRBD2 as D (5 bases). CDR3 length equals 15 residues. Trimming left V 0 bases short and J 4 bases short, with 11 bases between. Germline V gene lookup returns CDR1 LGHNA and CDR2 YSLEER. CDR3 DNA sequence: TGCGCCAGCAGCCAAGAGAGGGCAGCCGCAGATACGCAGTATTTT. The encoded protein is CASSQERAAADTQYF.

V usage is TRBV29-1 and J usage is TRBJ2-1; 13 nucleotides match TRBD2. The germline V gene has CDR1 SQVTM and CDR2 ANQGSEA. The V and J ends lost 1 base and 8 bases, in that order; junction bases with no gene match: 5. The CDR3 runs to 15 residues. Here the CDR3 reads CSVEATSGGVDEQFF. In nucleotides, the CDR3 is TGCAGCGTTGAAGCAACTAGCGGGGGGGTGGATGAGCAGTTCTTC.

This clonotype showed up just a few times. The gene calls are TRBV7-2 and TRBJ2-1; 8 nucleotides agree with TRBD2. The germline gives CDR1 SGHTA, CDR2 FQGNSA. This CDR3 is built from 15 residues. V lost 6 bases to trimming and J lost 4 bases; unmatched junction nucleotides: 8. CDR3 nucleotides: TGTGCCAGCAGGGCCGCGGGAGGCCGTTACAATGAGCAGTTCTTC. Amino acids: CASRAAGGRYNEQFF.

This clonotype appeared many times. J is TRBJ2-3 and V is TRBV4-1; 8 nucleotides line up with TRBD2. This CDR3 comprises 12 residues. Germline V gene data show CDR1 as MGHRA and CDR2 as YSYEKL. After removal of 2 bases from V and 12 bases from J, the junction contained 4 bases not matched to a gene. The DNA of the CDR3 is TGCGCCAGCAGCCAATCGGGAGGGCCCCAGTATTTT. This translates into CASSQSGGPQYF.